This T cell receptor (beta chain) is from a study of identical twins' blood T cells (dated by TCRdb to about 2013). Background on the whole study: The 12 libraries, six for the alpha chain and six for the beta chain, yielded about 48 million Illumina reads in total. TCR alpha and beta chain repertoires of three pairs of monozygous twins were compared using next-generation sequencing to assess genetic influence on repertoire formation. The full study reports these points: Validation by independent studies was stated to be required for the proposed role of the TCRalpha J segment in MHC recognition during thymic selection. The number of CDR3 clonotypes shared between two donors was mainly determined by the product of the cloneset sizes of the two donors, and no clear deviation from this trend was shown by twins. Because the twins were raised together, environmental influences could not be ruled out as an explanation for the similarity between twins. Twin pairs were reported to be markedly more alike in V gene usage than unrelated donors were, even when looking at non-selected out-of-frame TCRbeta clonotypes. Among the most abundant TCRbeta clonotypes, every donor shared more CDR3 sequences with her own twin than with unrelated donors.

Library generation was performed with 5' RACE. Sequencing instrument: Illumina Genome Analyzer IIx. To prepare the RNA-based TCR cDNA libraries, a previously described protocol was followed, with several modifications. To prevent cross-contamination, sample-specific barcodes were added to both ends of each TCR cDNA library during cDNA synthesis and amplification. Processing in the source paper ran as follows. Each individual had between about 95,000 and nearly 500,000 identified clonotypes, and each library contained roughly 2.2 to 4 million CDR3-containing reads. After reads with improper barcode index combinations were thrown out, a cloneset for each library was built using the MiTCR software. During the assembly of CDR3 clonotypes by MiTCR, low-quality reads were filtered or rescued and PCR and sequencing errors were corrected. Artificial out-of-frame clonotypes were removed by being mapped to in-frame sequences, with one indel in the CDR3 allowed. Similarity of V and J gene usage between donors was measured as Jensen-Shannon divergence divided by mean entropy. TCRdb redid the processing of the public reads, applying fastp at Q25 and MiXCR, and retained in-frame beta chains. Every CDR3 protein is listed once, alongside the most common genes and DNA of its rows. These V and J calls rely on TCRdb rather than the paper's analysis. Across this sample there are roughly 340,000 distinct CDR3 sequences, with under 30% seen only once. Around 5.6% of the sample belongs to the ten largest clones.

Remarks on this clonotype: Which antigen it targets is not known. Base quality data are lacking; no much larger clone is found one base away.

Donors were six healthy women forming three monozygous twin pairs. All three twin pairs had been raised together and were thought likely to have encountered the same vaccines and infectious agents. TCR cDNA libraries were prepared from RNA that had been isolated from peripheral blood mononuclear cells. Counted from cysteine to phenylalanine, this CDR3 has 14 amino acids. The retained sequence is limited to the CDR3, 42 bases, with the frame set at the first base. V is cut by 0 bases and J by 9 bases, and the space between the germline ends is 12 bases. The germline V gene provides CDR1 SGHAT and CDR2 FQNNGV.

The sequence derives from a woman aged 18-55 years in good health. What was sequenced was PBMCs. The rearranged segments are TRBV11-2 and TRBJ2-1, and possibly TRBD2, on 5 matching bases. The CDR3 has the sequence CASSLDVSGLEQFF. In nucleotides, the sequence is TGTGCCAGCAGCTTAGATGTATCAGGACTTGAGCAGTTCTTC.